The entry below gives a single T cell receptor beta chain sequence along with its context. The germline CDR1 and CDR2 sequences are SGHTA and FQGTGA. Trimming at V came to 9 bases and at J to 4 bases, leaving 8 bases not matched to a gene. The CDR3 has 15 amino acids. These data originate in a study of blood T cell repertoires in COVID-19. Study summary: COVID-19 samples collected from the United States, Italy and Spain covered acute and convalescent phases.

Some clones are missing from TCRdb's copy, which holds only in-frame ones; the method was immunoSEQ multiplex PCR. The table lists 110,000 to 150,000 clones, approximately 80% of them singletons. Assignments of participants to cohorts depended upon their own reported clinical history. This sequence joins TRBV7-3 and TRBJ2-1; 11 bases match TRBD2. The receptor was isolated from a woman aged 18-35 years who had been exposed to COVID-19. Sequencing was carried out using PBMCs or T cells enriched from blood (not recorded which). This CDR3 reads CASTPLAGGYNEQFF. CDR3 bases: TGTGCCAGTACGCCTCTAGCGGGAGGATACAATGAGCAGTTCTTC.